This is a list of T cell receptor beta chains from one sample in a study of beta chain features in type 1 diabetes. Here immunoSEQ multiplex PCR was the method, and the copy in TCRdb shows in-frame clones only, minus some. There are 600,000 to 650,000 clones in the sample; 15% to 19% occur only once, and 0.093% lies in the top ten. The sample was naive CD4+ T cells from blood. These receptors were taken from a man aged 18 to 30 in good health. Both conserved end residues are trimmed from each CDR3.

j_call,v_call,cdr3_aa
TRBJ2-5,TRBV6-5,ASSYSVGTSGTLY
TRBJ2-5,TRBV28,ASSRTAGAQY
TRBJ2-4,TRBV2,ASSPRTGQNIQY
TRBJ1-1,TRBV7-3,ASIGYSSGGTEAF
TRBJ2-5,TRBV11-2,ASRPLTGVSAQY
TRBJ1-1,TRBV18,ASSPRAQTNTEAF
TRBJ1-5,TRBV7-9,ASSLQGQGGGNQPQH
TRBJ2-3,TRBV10-3,AISLAGVADTQY
TRBJ2-6,TRBV5-1,ASSFRDRTAAGANVLT
TRBJ2-7,TRBV2,ASSGQGNEQY
TRBJ1-1,TRBV10-3,AISMTGFNTEAF
TRBJ2-7,TRBV11-2,ASRRTSGYEQY
TRBJ2-3,TRBV5-1,ASSQGGTDTQY
TRBJ2-7,TRBV19,ASSPARLRGYEQY
TRBJ1-5,TRBV6-6,ASSYMALSNQPQH
TRBJ2-5,TRBV28,ASSGRLTAWGETQY
TRBJ2-1,TRBV4-2,ASSQGTRAQGVYNEQF
TRBJ1-1,TRBV10-3,AITQGTAGMNTEAF
TRBJ1-1,TRBV9,ASSWGRNTEAF
TRBJ2-2,TRBV9,ASSPTSGRMSGELF
TRBJ1-5,TRBV27,ASWQGGRSGNQPQH
TRBJ1-5,TRBV6-5,ASSTQGYGQPQH
TRBJ2-1,TRBV6-4,ASSDWRDNEQF
TRBJ2-1,TRBV6-1,ASTVQAYNEQF
TRBJ2-3,TRBV4-3,ASSRSVRGISTDTQY
TRBJ2-7,TRBV6-5,ASSYSLGQEKYEQY
TRBJ1-5,TRBV5-1,ASSTGTGNQPQH
TRBJ2-3,TRBV11-2,ASSSQVNRRSSTDTQY
TRBJ2-5,TRBV5-6,ASSLEYVQETQY